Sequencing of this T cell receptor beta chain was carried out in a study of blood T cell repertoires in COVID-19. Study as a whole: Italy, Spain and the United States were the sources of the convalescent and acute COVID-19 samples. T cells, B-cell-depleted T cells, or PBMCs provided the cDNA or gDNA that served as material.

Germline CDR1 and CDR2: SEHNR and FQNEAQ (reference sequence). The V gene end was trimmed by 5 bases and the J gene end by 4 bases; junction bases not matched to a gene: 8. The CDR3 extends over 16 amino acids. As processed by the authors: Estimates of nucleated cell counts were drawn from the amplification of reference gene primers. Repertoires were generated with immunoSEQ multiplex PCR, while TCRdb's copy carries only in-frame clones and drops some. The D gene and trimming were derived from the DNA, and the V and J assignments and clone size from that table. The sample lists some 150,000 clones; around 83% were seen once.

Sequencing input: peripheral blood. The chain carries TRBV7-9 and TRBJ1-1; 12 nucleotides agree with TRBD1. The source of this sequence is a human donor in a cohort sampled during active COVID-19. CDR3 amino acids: CASSPGDRGLSTEAFF. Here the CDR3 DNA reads TGTGCCAGCAGCCCGGGGGACAGGGGGCTAAGCACTGAAGCTTTCTTT.